This T cell receptor (beta chain) came from a study of tumor and adjacent non-tumor tissue in lung cancer. Concerning this clonotype: No antigen is known for it. This CDR3 fails to terminate in the conserved phenylalanine or tryptophan, so it likely reflects a read error.

No cell sorting was done before RNA was extracted from the tissue. A modified ARM-PCR protocol with three rounds of nested PCR amplified TCRbeta. Each CDR3 protein is one row after TCRdb ran MiXCR on the multiplex PCR reads. The repertoire has 120,000 to 150,000 distinct CDR3 sequences, around two thirds of them found once; the top ten carry 15% to 20%. The V gene's germline CDR1 is LNHDA and CDR2 SQIVND (reference sequence). This CDR3 contains 14 residues. Regarding the study as a whole: TCR diversity was significantly greater in tumor than normal lung tissue. Shorter survival was associated with higher TCR diversity in tumors.

The receptor comes from a man aged 55 to 69 with small cell lung cancer. Sequenced input: lung tumor tissue. The chain links TRBV19 to TRBJ1-2; the D gene is possibly TRBD1 (6 bases). The CDR3 loop reads CAGSIGGANYGYTL. The CDR3 region has the DNA TGTGCCGGTAGTATAGGGGGAGCTAACTATGGCTACACCCTC.